This TCR beta chain was profiled in a study of Ad26.COV2.S vaccination and SARS-CoV-2 variants. As for the study in general: Once or twice, 56 days apart, Ad26.COV2.S was delivered intramuscularly.

This CDR3 region has 14 residues. The J segment lost 9 bases and the V segment lost 2 bases, leaving 5 bases of the junction unmatched. CDR1 and CDR2 from the germline V gene are SGHAT and FQNNGV. The assay was immunoSEQ multiplex PCR, and TCRdb's table has in-frame clones only and misses some. Of 380,000 or so clones listed, around 88% are singletons. Treatment noted: about 20 received Ad26.COV2.S at low or high dose, single or two shots; roughly five received placebo; per-sample allocation not given. Sampling was done on day 63 after the first vaccine or placebo injection. The genes are TRBV11-2 and TRBJ2-1, with 9 bases that match TRBD2. Sequencing used peripheral blood, obtained in a trial of Ad26.COV2.S vaccine versus placebo. This TCR was recovered from a person aged 18 to 59 who received the Ad26.COV2.S COVID-19 vaccine or a placebo. CDR3: CASSLLAGSGEQFF. Here the CDR3 DNA reads TGTGCCAGCAGCTTACTAGCGGGGTCAGGTGAGCAGTTCTTC.